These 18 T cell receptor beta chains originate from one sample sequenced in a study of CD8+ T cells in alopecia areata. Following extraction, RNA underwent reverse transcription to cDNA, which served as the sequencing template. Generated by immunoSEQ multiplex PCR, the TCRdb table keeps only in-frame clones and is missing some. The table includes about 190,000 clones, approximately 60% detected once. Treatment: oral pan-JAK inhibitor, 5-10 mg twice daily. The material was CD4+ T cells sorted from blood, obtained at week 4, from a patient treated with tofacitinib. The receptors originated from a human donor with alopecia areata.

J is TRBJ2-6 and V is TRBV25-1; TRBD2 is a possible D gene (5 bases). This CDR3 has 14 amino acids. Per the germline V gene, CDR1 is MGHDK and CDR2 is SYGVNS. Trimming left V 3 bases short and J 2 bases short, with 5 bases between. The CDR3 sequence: CASSDGAGANVLTF. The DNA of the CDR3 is TGTGCCAGCAGTGACGGGGCTGGGGCCAACGTCCTGACTTTC.

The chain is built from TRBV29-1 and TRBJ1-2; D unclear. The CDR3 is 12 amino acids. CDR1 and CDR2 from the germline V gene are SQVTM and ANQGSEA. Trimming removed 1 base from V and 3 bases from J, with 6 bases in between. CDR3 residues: CSVEVWDYGYTF. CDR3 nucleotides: TGCAGCGTTGAAGTATGGGACTATGGCTACACCTTC.

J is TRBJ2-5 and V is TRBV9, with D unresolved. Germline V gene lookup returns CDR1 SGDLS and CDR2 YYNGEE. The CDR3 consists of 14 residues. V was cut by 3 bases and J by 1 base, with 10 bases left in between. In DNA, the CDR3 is TGTGCCAGCAGCGCGACACATCTCCAAGAGACCCAGTACTTC. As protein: CASSATHLQETQYF. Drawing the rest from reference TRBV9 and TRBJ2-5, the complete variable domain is DSGVTQTPKHLITATGQRVTLRCSPRSGDLSVYWYQQSLDQGLQFLIQYYNGEERAKGNILERFSAQQFPDLHSELNLSSLELGDSALYFCASSATHLQETQYFGPGTRLLVL.

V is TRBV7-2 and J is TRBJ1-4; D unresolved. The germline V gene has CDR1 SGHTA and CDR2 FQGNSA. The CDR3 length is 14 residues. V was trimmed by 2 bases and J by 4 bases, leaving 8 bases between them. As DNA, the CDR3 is TGTGCCAGCAGCTTAAACCGCGTTAATGAAAAACTGTTTTTT. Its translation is CASSLNRVNEKLFF.

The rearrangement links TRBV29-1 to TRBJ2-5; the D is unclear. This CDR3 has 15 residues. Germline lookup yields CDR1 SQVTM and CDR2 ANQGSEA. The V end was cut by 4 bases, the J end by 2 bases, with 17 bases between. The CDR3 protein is CSVAMPDKLQETQYF. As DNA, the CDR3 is TGCAGCGTTGCGATGCCAGACAAGCTTCAAGAGACCCAGTACTTC.

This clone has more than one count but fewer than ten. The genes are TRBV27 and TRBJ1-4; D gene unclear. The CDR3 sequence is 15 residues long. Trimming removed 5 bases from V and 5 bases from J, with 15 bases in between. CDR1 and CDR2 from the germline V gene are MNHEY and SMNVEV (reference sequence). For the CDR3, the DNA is TGTGCCAGCAGTCAAATGGGAGGCTCCAATGAAAAACTGTTTTTT. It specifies CASSQMGGSNEKLFF.

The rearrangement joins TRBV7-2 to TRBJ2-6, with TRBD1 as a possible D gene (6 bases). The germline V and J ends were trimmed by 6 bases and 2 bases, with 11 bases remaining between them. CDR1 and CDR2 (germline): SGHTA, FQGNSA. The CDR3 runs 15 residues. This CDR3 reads CASSLQGPGANVLTF. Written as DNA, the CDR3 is TGTGCCAGCAGTTTACAGGGCCCTGGGGCCAACGTCCTGACTTTC.

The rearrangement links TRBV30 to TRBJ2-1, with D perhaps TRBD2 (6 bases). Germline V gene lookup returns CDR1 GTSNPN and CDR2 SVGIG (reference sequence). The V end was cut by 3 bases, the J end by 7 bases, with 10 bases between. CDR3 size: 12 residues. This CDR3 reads CAWSGRGNEQFF. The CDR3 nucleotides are TGTGCCTGGAGCGGGAGAGGGAATGAGCAGTTCTTC.

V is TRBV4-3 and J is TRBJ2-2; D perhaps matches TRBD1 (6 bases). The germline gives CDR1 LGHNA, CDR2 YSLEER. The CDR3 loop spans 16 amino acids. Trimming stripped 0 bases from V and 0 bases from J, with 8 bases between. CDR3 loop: CASSQDRQANTGELFF. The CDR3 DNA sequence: TGCGCCAGCAGCCAAGACCGACAGGCGAACACCGGGGAGCTGTTTTTT.

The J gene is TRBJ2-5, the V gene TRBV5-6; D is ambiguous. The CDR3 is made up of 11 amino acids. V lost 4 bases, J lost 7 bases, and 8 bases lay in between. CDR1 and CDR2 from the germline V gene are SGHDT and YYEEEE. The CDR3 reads CASSLKGTQYF. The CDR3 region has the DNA TGTGCCAGCAGCCTGAAGGGGACCCAGTACTTC. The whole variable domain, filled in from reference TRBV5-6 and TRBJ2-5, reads DAGVTQSPTHLIKTRGQQVTLRCSPKSGHDTVSWYQQALGQGPQFIFQYYEEEERQRGNFPDRFSGHQFPNYSSELNVNALLLGDSALYLCASSLKGTQYFGPGTRLLVL.

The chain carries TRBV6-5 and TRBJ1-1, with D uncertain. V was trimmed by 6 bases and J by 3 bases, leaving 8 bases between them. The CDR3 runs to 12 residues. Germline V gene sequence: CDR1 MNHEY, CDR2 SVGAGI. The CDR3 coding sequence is TGTGCCAGCAGATCGAAAGACACTGAAGCTTTCTTT. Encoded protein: CASRSKDTEAFF.

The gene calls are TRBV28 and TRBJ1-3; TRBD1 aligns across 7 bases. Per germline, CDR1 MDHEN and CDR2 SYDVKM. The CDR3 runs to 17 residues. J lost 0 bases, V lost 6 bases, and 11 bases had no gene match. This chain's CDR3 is CASRPRPGQPSGNTIYF. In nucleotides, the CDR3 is TGTGCCAGCAGACCCCGGCCGGGACAGCCCTCTGGAAACACCATATATTTT. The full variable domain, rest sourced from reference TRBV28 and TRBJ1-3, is DVKVTQSSRYLVKRTGEKVFLECVQDMDHENMFWYRQDPGLGLRLIYFSYDVKMKEKGDIPEGYSVSREKKERFSLILESASTNQTSMYLCASRPRPGQPSGNTIYFGEGSWLTVV.

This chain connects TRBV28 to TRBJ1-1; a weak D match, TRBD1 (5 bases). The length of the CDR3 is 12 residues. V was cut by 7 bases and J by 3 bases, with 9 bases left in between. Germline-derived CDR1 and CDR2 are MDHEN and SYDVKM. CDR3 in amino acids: CASTRGYTEAFF. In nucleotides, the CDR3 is TGTGCCAGCACCCGGGGGTACACTGAAGCTTTCTTT.

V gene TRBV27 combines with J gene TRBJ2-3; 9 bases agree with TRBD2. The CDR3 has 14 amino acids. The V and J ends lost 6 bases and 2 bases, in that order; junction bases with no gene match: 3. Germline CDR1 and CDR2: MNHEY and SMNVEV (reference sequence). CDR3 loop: CASRRLADTDTQYF. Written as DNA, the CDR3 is TGTGCCAGCAGGAGACTAGCGGACACAGATACGCAGTATTTT.

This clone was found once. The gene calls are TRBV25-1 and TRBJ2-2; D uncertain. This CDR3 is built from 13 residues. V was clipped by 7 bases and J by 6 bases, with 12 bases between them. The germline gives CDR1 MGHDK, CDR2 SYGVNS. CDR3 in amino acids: CASMAPTPGELFF. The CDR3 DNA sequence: TGTGCCAGCATGGCCCCCACCCCCGGGGAGCTGTTTTTT.

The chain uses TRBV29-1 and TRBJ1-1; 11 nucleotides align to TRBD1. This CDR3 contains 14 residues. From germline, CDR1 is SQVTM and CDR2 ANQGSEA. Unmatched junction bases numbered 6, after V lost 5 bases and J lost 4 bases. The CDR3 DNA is TGCAGCGTTAAACCGGGACAGGGGGGCACTGAAGCTTTCTTT. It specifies CSVKPGQGGTEAFF.

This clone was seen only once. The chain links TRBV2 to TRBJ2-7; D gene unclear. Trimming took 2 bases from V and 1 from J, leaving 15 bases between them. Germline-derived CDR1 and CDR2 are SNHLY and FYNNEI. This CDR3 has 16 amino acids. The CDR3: CASSELHGARSYEQYF. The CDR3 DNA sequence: TGTGCCAGCAGTGAACTTCACGGAGCTAGGTCCTACGAGCAGTACTTC.

CDR3 sequence: CASGRTSNQPQHF. In nucleotides, the CDR3 is TGTGCCAGCGGTCGTACCAGCAATCAGCCCCAGCATTTT. V and J are TRBV7-2 and TRBJ1-5; no clear D. CDR3 length equals 13 residues. The V and J ends lost 8 bases and 1 base respectively, with 9 bases between them. Per the germline V gene, CDR1 is SGHTA and CDR2 is FQGNSA.